The present T cell receptor beta chain was sequenced within a study of blood T cells in healthy people across ages. The germline CDR1 and CDR2 sequences are SGHDN and FVKESK. The CDR3 covers 18 residues. V shed 0 bases, J shed 5 bases, and the junction held 12 bases outside the gene matches. Findings and caveats of the study: Older age went with lower TCR beta diversity per million T cells, in a roughly linear way.

Together with a sample-barcoded 5' primer, a J-beta primer mix was included in a second PCR lasting roughly 6 to 12 cycles. From the 5' RACE reads, TCRdb called clonotypes with MiXCR, one entry per CDR3 protein. Of hundreds of thousands of distinct CDR3 sequences in the sample, roughly 47% were seen once. A word on this clonotype: As yet, its antigen is unknown.

Per sample, no less than 5 micrograms of total RNA were extracted. This TCR came from a woman aged 55-70 years in good health. Source material: blood. This chain connects TRBV14 to TRBJ2-5, with TRBD2 matching over 10 bases. DNA for the CDR3: TGTGCCAGCAGCCAAGAAAAAGGGGCTAGCGGGAGCGCGGAGACCCAGTACTTC. Protein product: CASSQEKGASGSAETQYF.